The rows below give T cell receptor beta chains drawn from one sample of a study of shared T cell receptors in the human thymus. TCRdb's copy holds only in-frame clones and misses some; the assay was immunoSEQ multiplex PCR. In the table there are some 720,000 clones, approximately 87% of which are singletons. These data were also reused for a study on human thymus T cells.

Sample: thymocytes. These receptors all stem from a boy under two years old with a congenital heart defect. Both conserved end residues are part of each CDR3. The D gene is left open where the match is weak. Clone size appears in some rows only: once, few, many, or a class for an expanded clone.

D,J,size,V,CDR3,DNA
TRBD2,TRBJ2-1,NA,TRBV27,CASSSRLGGSSLNEQFF,TGTGCCAGCAGTTCCCGCTTGGGCGGGAGTTCGTTAAATGAGCAGTTCTTC
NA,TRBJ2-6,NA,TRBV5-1,CASSSRTLSSSGANVLTF,TGCGCCAGCAGCTCTCGGACTCTTTCCTCCTCTGGGGCCAACGTCCTGACTTTC
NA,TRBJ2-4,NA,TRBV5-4,CASSFERGAKNIQYF,TGTGCCAGCAGCTTTGAGAGAGGGGCCAAAAACATTCAGTACTTC
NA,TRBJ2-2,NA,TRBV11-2,CASTGAGELFF,TGTGCCAGCACGGGGGCCGGGGAGCTGTTTTTT
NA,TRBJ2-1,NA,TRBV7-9,CASSPPRGPRIEQFF,TGTGCCAGCAGCCCCCCGCGGGGGCCCCGCATTGAGCAGTTCTTC
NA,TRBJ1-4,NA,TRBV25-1,CASSVSPGEGNEKLFF,TGTGCCAGCAGTGTTTCCCCAGGGGAGGGTAATGAAAAACTGTTTTTT
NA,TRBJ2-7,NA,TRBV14,CASSQDLSEPPPEPPYEQYF,TGTGCCAGCAGCCAAGATCTCTCCGAGCCGCCCCCCGAGCCCCCCTACGAGCAGTACTTC
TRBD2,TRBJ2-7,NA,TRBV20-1,CSASFLAEPRF,TGCAGTGCTAGCTTTCTAGCGGAGCCCAGGTTC
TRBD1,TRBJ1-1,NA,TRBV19,CASSRQGNTEAFF,TGTGCCAGTAGCAGACAGGGGAACACTGAAGCTTTCTTT
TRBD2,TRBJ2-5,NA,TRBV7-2,CASSLEGSGGRTVETQYF,TGTGCCAGCAGCTTAGAAGGTTCTGGCGGGAGGACTGTAGAGACCCAGTACTTC
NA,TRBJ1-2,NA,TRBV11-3,CASSLALSSGYTF,TGTGCCAGCAGCTTAGCTCTGAGCTCTGGCTACACCTTC
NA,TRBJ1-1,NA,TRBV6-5,CASTLGRGMNTEAFF,TGTGCCAGCACCCTAGGGCGGGGCATGAACACTGAAGCTTTCTTT
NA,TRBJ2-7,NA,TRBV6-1,CASSEASAGADYEQYF,TGTGCCAGCAGTGAAGCCTCGGCTGGGGCGGACTACGAGCAGTACTTC
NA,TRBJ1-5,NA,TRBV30,CAWTPSGQPQHF,TGTGCCTGGACTCCGTCCGGGCAGCCCCAGCATTTT
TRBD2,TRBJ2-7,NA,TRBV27,CASTGGGVLPSGEQYF,TGTGCCAGCACCGGTGGGGGGGTACTCCCCAGCGGGGAGCAGTACTTC
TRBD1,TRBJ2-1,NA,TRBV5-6,CASSLPKGQGYNEQFF,TGTGCCAGCAGCTTACCAAAGGGACAGGGATACAATGAGCAGTTCTTC
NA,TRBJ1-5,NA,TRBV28,CASSLGRGGNQPQHF,TGTGCCAGCAGTTTAGGCCGGGGAGGCAATCAGCCCCAGCATTTT
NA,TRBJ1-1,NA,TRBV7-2,CASSSHYRDTEAFF,TGTGCCAGCAGTTCTCATTACAGGGATACTGAAGCTTTCTTT
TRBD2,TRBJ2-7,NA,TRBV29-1,CSVTSGTYEQYF,TGCAGCGTGACTAGCGGAACCTACGAGCAGTACTTC
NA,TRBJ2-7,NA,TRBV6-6,CASSYMLARVYEQYF,TGTGCCAGCAGTTACATGCTAGCACGAGTGTACGAGCAGTACTTC
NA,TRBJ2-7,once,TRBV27,CASCQSGPLWQGYEQYF,NA
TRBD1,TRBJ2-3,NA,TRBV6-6,CASSLLGTGGADTQYF,TGTGCCAGCAGTTTATTAGGGACAGGGGGCGCAGATACGCAGTATTTT
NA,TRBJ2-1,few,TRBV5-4,CASSRVQGSYNEQFF,TGTGCCAGCAGCCGGGTGCAGGGCTCCTACAATGAGCAGTTCTTC
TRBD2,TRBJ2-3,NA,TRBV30,CAWSVPAGGPGGTDTQYF,TGTGCCTGGAGTGTACCAGCGGGAGGGCCGGGGGGCACAGATACGCAGTATTTT
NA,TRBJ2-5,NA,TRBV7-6,CASSLRGSAETQYF,TGTGCCAGCAGCTTACGTGGGAGCGCGGAGACCCAGTACTTC
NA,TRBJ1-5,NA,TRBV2,CASKLGIQPQHF,TGTGCCAGCAAACTAGGGATTCAGCCCCAGCATTTT
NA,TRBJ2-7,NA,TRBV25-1,CASSEAGSSYEQYF,TGTGCCAGCAGTGAGGCCGGGTCCTCCTACGAGCAGTACTTC
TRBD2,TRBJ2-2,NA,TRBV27,CASSSNIPTSGNTGELFF,TGTGCCAGCAGTTCCAACATCCCCACTAGCGGTAACACCGGGGAGCTGTTTTTT
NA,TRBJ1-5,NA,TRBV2,CASSAVTGILQPQHF,TGTGCCAGCAGTGCGGTAACAGGAATTCTCCAGCCCCAGCATTTT
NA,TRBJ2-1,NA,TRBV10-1,CASSLTSWGRTMRQFF,TGCGCCAGCAGTCTTACTTCTTGGGGGAGGACAATGAGGCAGTTCTTC
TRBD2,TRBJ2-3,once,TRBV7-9,CASSPRTSGGDTQYF,TGTGCCAGCAGCCCCCGGACTAGCGGTGGGGATACGCAGTATTTT
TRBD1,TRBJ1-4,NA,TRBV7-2,CASSVTGDSTNEKLFF,TGTGCCAGCAGCGTGACAGGGGACTCAACTAATGAAAAACTGTTTTTT
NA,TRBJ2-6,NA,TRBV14,CASSQIQAGANVLTF,TGTGCCAGCAGCCAGATACAGGCTGGGGCCAACGTCCTGACTTTC
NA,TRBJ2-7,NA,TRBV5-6,CASSAGAYEQYF,TGTGCCAGCAGCGCAGGGGCCTACGAGCAGTACTTC
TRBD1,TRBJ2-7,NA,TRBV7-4,CASSPTDREAPPAKYEQYF,TGTGCCAGCAGCCCGACGGACAGGGAGGCCCCCCCCGCTAAGTACGAGCAGTACTTC
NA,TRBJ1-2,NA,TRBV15,CATSPGEVYGYTF,TGTGCCACCAGCCCGGGGGAGGTCTATGGCTACACCTTC
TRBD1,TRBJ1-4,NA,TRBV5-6,CASSSHRGGISGEKLFF,TGTGCCAGCAGCTCCCACAGGGGCGGGATCTCTGGAGAAAAACTGTTTTTT
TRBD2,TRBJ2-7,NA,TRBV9,CASSVDGSGSLDEQYF,TGTGCCAGCAGCGTAGATGGTAGCGGGAGTCTAGACGAGCAGTACTTC
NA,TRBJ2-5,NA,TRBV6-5,CASSPRVWEETQYF,TGTGCCAGCAGTCCACGGGTTTGGGAAGAGACCCAGTACTTC
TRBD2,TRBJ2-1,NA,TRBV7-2,CASSLGAGGGSYNEQFF,TGTGCCAGCAGCTTAGGGGCGGGAGGGGGGTCCTACAATGAGCAGTTCTTC
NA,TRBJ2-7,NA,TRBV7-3,CASSLGRLYEQYF,TGTGCCAGCAGCTTAGGCAGGCTCTACGAGCAGTACTTC
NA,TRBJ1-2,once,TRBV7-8,CASSSKGTGKFF,TGTGCCAGCAGCTCCAAAGGGACTGGAAAATTCTTC
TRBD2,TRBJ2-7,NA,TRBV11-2,CASSLDEWNSGRVYEQYF,TGTGCCAGCAGCTTAGATGAGTGGAATAGCGGGAGGGTATACGAGCAGTACTTC
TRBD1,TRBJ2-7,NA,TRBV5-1,CASSLTGDRAYEQYF,TGCGCCAGCAGCCTAACAGGGGACAGGGCCTACGAGCAGTACTTC
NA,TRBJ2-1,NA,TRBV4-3,CASSRTPGSSYNEQFF,TGCGCCAGCAGCCGGACTCCCGGGAGCTCCTACAATGAGCAGTTCTTC
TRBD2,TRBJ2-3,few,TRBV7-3,CASSLKAGGGPDTQYF,TGTGCCAGCAGCTTAAAGGCGGGAGGGGGGCCAGATACGCAGTATTTT